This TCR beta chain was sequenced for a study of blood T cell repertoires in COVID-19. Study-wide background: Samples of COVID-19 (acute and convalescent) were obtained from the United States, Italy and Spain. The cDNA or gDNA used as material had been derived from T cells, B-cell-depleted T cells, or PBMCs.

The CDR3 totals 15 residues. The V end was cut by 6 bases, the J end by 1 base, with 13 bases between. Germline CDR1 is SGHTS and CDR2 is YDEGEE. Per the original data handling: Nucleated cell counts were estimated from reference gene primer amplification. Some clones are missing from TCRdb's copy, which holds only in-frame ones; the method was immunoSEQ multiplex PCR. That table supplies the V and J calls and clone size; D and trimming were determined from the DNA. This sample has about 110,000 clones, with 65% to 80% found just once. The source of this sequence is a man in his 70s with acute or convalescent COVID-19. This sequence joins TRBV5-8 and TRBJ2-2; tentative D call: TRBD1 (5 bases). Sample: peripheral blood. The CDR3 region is CASTFAQGNTGELFF. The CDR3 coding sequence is TGTGCCAGCACCTTTGCCCAGGGGAACACCGGGGAGCTGTTTTTT.